This T cell receptor (beta chain) was recorded in a study of prognosis after radiotherapy for stage I lung cancer. Turning to the study itself: Oligometastatic NSCLC after surgical resection of the primary tumor was present in 4 to 6 patients, while newly diagnosed primary stage I lung tumors were present in about 15. About a dozen men and roughly six women, aged roughly 53 to 85 and with a median age of around 79 years, made up the patients.

Trimming removed 5 bases from V and 2 bases from J, with 15 bases in between. This CDR3 has 15 amino acids. The germline V gene has CDR1 SGHTA and CDR2 FQGNSA. A draw of approximately 6 milliliters of peripheral blood took place at each of two time points. In this sample, this clonotype is medium-sized (0.01 to 0.1%). What it binds is unknown. Regarding the study as a whole: Tumor specificity of expanded TCR clones went undetermined.

Genomic DNA yielded TCR beta CDR3, amplified by two-round multiplex PCR. Every TRBV and TRBJ gene had its own specific primer in first-round PCR. One entry per CDR3 protein results from TCRdb running MiXCR on the multiplex PCR reads. The sample has 15,000 to 20,000 distinct CDR3 sequences, around 32% seen once; the top ten hold approximately 25%. This sample comprised PBMCs, obtained before or after stereotactic body radiation therapy (not recorded which). The receptor comes from a donor aged 50 or older with non-small cell lung cancer. The chain is built from TRBV7-2 and TRBJ2-5; D is ambiguous. CDR3 sequence reads: CASSQRELAQETQYF. The CDR3, as DNA: TGTGCCAGCAGCCAAAGAGAGTTGGCGCAAGAGACCCAGTACTTC.